This T cell receptor beta chain derives from a study of tumor and adjacent non-tumor tissue in lung cancer. The library came from three nested PCR rounds adapted from ARM-PCR protocols. TCRdb used MiXCR to reprocess the multiplex PCR reads, holding one entry per CDR3 protein. The sample includes about 90,000 distinct CDR3 sequences, 61% of them seen just once. No cell sorting was done before RNA was extracted from the tissue. Study results and caveats: Tumor TCR diversity, when higher, was linked to shorter survival.

On this clonotype: Its target is not known. One end of the junction is discordant with germline, which a read error may explain.

Germline assignment: CDR1 MNHEY and CDR2 SVGAGI. The CDR3 is made up of 18 amino acids. The sample was lung tumor tissue. The receptor comes from a man between 65 and 80 years old with non-small cell lung cancer. This chain joins TRBV6-5 and TRBJ2-7; D unresolved. Written as DNA, the CDR3 is TGTGTCAGCAGTTCCCCTACCCAAAGCATGGGAACCCCCTACGAGCAGTACTTC. Translated: CVSSSPTQSMGTPYEQYF.